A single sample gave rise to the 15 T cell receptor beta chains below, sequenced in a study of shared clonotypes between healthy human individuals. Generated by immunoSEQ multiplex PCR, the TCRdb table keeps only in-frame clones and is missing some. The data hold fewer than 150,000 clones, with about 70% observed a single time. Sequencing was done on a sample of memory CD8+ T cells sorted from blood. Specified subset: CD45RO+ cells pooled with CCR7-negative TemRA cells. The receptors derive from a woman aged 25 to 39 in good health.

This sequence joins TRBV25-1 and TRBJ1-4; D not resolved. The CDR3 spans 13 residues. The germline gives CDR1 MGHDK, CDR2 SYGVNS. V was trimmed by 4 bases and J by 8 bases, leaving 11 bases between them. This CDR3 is CASSGEGGEKLFF. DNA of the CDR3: TGTGCCAGCAGTGGAGAGGGCGGGGAAAAACTGTTTTTT. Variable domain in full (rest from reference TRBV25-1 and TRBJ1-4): EADIYQTPRYLVIGTGKKITLECSQTMGHDKMYWYQQDPGMELHLIHYSYGVNSTEKGDLSSESTVSRIRTEHFPLTLESARPSHTSQYLCASSGEGGEKLFFGSGTQLSVL.

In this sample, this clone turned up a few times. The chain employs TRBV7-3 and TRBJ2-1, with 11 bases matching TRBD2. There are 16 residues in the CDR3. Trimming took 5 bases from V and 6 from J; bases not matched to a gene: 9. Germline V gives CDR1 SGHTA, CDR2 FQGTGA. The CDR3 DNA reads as TGTGCCAGCAGCGGAGTCGGTAGCGGGAGGGGCAATGAGCAGTTCTTC. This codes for CASSGVGSGRGNEQFF.

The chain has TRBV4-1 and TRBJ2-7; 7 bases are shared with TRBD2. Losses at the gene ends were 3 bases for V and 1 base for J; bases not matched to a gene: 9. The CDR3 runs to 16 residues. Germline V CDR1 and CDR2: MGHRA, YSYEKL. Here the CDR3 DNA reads TGCGCCAGCAGCCAGCCTATAGCGGGCCTATCCTACGAGCAGTACTTC. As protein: CASSQPIAGLSYEQYF.

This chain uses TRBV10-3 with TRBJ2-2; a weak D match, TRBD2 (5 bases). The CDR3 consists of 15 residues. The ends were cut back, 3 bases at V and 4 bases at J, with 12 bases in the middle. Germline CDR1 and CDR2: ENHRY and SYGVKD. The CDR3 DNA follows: TGTGCCATCAGTGAAACTAGTTGGGTCACCGGGGAGCTGTTTTTT. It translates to CAISETSWVTGELFF.

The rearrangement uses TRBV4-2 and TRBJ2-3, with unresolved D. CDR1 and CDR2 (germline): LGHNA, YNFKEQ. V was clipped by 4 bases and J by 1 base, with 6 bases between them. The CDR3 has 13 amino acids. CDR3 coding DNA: TGTGCCAGCAGCCCCCCCGGCACAGATACGCAGTATTTT. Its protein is CASSPPGTDTQYF.

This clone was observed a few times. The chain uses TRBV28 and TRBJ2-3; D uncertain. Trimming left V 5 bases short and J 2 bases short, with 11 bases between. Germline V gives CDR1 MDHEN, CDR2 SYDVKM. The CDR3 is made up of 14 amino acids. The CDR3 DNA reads TGTGCCAGCAGTCTCGGTTCTTTCACAGATACGCAGTATTTT. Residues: CASSLGSFTDTQYF.

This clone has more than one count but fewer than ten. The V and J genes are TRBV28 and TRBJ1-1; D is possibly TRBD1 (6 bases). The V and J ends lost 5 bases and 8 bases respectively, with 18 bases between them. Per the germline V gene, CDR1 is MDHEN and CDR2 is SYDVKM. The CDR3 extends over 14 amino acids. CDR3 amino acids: CASSPGQLLIEAFF. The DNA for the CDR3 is TGTGCCAGCAGTCCTGGACAGCTCCTGATCGAAGCTTTCTTT.

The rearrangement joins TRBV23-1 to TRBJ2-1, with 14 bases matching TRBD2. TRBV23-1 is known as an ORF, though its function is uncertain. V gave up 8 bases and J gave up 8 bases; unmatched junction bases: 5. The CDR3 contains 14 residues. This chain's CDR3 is CASEGLAGVYEQFF. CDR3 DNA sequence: TGCGCCAGCGAGGGACTAGCGGGAGTCTATGAGCAGTTCTTC.

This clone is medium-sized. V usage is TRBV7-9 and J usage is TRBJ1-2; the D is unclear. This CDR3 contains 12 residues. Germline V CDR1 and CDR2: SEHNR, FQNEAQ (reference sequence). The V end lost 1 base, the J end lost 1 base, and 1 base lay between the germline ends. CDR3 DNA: TGTGCCAGCAGCTTAGATAACTATGGCTACACCTTC. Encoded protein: CASSLDNYGYTF.

CDR3 loop: CASSSGTGDNSPLHF. The DNA for the CDR3 is TGTGCCAGCAGTTCCGGGACAGGCGATAATTCACCCCTCCACTTT. The rearrangement links TRBV28 to TRBJ1-6; 8 bases map to TRBD1. Germline assignment: CDR1 MDHEN and CDR2 SYDVKM. The CDR3 spans 15 residues. The V segment lost 4 bases and the J segment 5 bases; nucleotides outside the gene matches: 4.

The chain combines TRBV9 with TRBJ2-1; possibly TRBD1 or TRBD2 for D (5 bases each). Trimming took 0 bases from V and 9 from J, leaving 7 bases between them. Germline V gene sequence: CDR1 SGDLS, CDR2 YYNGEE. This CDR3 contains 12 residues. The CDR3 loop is CASSVVGGEQFF. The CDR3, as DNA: TGTGCCAGCAGCGTAGTTGGGGGTGAGCAGTTCTTC.

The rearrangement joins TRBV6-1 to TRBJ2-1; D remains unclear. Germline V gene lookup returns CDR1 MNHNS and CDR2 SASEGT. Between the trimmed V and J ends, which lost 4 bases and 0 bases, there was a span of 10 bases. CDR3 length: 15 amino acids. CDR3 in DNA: TGTGCCAGCAGTGCCTTCCGAGGCTCCTACAATGAGCAGTTCTTC. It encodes CASSAFRGSYNEQFF.

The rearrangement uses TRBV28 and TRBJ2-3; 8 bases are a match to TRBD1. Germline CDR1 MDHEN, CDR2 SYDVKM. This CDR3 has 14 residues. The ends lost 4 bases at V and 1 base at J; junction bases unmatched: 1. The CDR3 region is CASSSGQGTDTQYF. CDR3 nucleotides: TGTGCCAGCAGTTCGGGACAGGGCACAGATACGCAGTATTTT.

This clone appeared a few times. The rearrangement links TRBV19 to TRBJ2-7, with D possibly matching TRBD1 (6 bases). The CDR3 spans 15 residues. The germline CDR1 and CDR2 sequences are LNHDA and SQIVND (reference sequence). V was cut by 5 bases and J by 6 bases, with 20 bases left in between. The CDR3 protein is CASSLSQGSFGEQYF. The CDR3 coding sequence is TGTGCCAGTAGTTTATCACAGGGATCGTTCGGCGAGCAGTACTTC.

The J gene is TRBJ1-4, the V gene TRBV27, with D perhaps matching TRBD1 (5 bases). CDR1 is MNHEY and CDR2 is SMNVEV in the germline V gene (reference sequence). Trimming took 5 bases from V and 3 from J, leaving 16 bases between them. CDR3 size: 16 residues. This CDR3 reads CASSGNQGRANEKLFF. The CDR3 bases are TGTGCCAGCAGTGGCAATCAGGGAAGGGCTAATGAAAAACTGTTTTTT.